The clone carrying this TCR beta chain was found once. As yet, its antigen is unknown. The CDR3 is made up of 15 amino acids. The V gene lost 0 bases and the J gene lost 3 bases, with 12 bases spanning the gap. In germline, CDR1 is MNHEY, CDR2 SVGAGI. Only in-frame clones appear in the TCRdb table, and some are missing; sequencing was by immunoSEQ multiplex PCR. The profile shows 60,000 to 65,000 clones, about 83% of them singletons. The record originates from a study of OX40 agonist ivuxolimab in advanced cancers. Study-wide results and limits: Both CD4+ and CD8+ T cell populations in blood had undergone clonal expansion by week 6 at 0.1 to 3.0 mg/kg. Average numbers of expanded clones were greater in CD8+ T cells than in CD4+.

The cohort excluded patients with autoimmune disease history or systemic immunosuppression. The sample here was CD4+ or CD8+ T cells sorted from blood, taken in a trial of the OX40 agonist ivuxolimab. The chain combines TRBV6-5 with TRBJ2-7; D may match TRBD1 or TRBD2 (5 bases each). The TCR comes from an adult with an advanced solid tumor such as melanoma, head and neck, liver or kidney cancer. The DNA of the CDR3 is TGTGCCAGCAGTTACTCTGGGGACGGAGTCTACGAGCAGTACTTC. Translated, it gives CASSYSGDGVYEQYF.